This T cell receptor (beta chain) comes out of a study of blood T cells in healthy people across ages. The CDR3 is 14 amino acids. From germline, CDR1 is SEHNR and CDR2 FQNEAQ (reference sequence). Through a sample-barcoded 5' primer and a J-beta primer mix, a second PCR was run for roughly 7 to 11 cycles. TCRdb fed the 5' RACE reads into MiXCR, producing one record per CDR3 protein. The profile shows some 730,000 distinct CDR3 sequences, roughly 20% of them singletons. This clonotype has a handful of counts. Its antigen is unidentified. Regarding the study as a whole: More naive CD4+ cells and higher diversity were found in long-lived than in aged donors.

The TCR was taken from a man in his 70s in good health. This chain connects TRBV7-9 to TRBJ2-5; a possible D gene is TRBD1 (6 bases). The J call is uncertain, as TRBJ2-1 better fits the DNA end. Sequencing input: blood. In nucleotides, the CDR3 is TGTGCCAGCAGCCCAGTTCAGACAGGCGGTGAGCAGTTCTTC. Translation gives CASSPVQTGGEQFF.